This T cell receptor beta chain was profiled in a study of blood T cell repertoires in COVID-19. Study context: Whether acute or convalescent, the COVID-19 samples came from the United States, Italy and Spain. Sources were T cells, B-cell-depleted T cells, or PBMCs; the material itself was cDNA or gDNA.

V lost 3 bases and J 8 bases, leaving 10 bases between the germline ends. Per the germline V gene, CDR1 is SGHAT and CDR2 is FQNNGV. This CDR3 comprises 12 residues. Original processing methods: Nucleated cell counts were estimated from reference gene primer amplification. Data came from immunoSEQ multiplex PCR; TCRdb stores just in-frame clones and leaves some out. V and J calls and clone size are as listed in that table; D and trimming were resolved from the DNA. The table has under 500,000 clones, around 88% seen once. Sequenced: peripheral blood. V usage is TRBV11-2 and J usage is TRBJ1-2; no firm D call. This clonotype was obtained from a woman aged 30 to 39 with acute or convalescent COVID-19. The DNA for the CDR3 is TGTGCCAGCAGCTTCGGGTCTAGGGGCTACACCTTC. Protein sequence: CASSFGSRGYTF.